This entry describes one T cell receptor (beta chain). The target of this receptor is not known. No clone much larger than this one lies a single base away; base qualities are absent. TCRbeta CDR3 regions were amplified from genomic DNA using the immunoSEQ Assay, a bias-controlled multiplex PCR. In the paper's pipeline: The number of nucleated cells in each sample was estimated from the amplification of reference gene primers within the assay. Sequence reads were collapsed and filtered to measure the absolute abundance of every unique TCRbeta CDR3 rearrangement. Productive Simpson clonality was computed per sample as the square root of Simpson's diversity index over productive rearrangements. Entries here come from immuneACCESS through TCRdb and include only in-frame sequences with V and J called. Some clones fail to appear in such tables; in the studies checked, an unresolved V gene covers under half of the shortfall, and the cause of the remainder is unknown. Clone size and the V and J calls come from that table; the DNA yielded D and trimming. The sample table lists about 100,000 clones, about 90% of them with a count of one. Of the sample, more than 4.5% is held by the ten largest clones.

One collaborating source in Seattle enrolled patients while the patients were actively infected and followed the patients over time throughout the course of disease. Collaborating institutions collected whole blood in K2EDTA tubes following their own protocols. For TCRbeta analysis, collaborators shipped samples as frozen whole blood, isolated PBMCs, or DNA extracted from either of those sample types. The CDR3, from cysteine to phenylalanine, totals 15 residues. The DNA shown is the 45-base CDR3, in frame from base 1. The germline V gene yields SGHRS for CDR1 and YFSETQ for CDR2. Trimming at the junction amounts to 0 bases on V and 2 bases on J, and the germline ends lie 11 bases apart. The entry originates in a study of blood T cell repertoires in COVID-19 (dated by TCRdb to 2020 to 2022). Study-wide context: Samples covering the acute and convalescent phases of COVID-19 were provided by collaborators in the United States, Italy and Spain. The sample metadata nearly always contained a de-identified subject ID, COVID-19 status, age in years and sex. A freely available public database, intended as a resource for researchers studying the immune response to SARS-CoV-2, is where the repertoires were released. HLA class I and class II types, where available, came from metadata supplied by the sample provider rather than from assay-based typing. The dataset comprised deeply sampled blood TCRbeta repertoires from subjects exposed to, actively infected with, or recovered from COVID-19. The prospective study material was composed of cDNA or gDNA derived from T cells, B-cell-depleted T cells, or PBMCs. Samples came from the ongoing ImmuneRACE study (first 160 participants) plus 1,254 subjects from 6 global collaborators.

Results and caveats for the whole study, not just this receptor: The quantity of clinical and demographic metadata differed by source and by participant and was supplied without curation.

Sequenced: peripheral blood. The clonotype originates from a woman aged 45 to 65 with COVID-19, enrolled during active disease. The V and J genes are TRBV5-1 and TRBJ1-1; a confident D gene designation cannot be given. The CDR3 protein: CASSLAGGKNTEAFF. The sequenced DNA: TGCGCCAGCAGCTTGGCCGGAGGGAAAAACACTGAAGCTTTCTTT.